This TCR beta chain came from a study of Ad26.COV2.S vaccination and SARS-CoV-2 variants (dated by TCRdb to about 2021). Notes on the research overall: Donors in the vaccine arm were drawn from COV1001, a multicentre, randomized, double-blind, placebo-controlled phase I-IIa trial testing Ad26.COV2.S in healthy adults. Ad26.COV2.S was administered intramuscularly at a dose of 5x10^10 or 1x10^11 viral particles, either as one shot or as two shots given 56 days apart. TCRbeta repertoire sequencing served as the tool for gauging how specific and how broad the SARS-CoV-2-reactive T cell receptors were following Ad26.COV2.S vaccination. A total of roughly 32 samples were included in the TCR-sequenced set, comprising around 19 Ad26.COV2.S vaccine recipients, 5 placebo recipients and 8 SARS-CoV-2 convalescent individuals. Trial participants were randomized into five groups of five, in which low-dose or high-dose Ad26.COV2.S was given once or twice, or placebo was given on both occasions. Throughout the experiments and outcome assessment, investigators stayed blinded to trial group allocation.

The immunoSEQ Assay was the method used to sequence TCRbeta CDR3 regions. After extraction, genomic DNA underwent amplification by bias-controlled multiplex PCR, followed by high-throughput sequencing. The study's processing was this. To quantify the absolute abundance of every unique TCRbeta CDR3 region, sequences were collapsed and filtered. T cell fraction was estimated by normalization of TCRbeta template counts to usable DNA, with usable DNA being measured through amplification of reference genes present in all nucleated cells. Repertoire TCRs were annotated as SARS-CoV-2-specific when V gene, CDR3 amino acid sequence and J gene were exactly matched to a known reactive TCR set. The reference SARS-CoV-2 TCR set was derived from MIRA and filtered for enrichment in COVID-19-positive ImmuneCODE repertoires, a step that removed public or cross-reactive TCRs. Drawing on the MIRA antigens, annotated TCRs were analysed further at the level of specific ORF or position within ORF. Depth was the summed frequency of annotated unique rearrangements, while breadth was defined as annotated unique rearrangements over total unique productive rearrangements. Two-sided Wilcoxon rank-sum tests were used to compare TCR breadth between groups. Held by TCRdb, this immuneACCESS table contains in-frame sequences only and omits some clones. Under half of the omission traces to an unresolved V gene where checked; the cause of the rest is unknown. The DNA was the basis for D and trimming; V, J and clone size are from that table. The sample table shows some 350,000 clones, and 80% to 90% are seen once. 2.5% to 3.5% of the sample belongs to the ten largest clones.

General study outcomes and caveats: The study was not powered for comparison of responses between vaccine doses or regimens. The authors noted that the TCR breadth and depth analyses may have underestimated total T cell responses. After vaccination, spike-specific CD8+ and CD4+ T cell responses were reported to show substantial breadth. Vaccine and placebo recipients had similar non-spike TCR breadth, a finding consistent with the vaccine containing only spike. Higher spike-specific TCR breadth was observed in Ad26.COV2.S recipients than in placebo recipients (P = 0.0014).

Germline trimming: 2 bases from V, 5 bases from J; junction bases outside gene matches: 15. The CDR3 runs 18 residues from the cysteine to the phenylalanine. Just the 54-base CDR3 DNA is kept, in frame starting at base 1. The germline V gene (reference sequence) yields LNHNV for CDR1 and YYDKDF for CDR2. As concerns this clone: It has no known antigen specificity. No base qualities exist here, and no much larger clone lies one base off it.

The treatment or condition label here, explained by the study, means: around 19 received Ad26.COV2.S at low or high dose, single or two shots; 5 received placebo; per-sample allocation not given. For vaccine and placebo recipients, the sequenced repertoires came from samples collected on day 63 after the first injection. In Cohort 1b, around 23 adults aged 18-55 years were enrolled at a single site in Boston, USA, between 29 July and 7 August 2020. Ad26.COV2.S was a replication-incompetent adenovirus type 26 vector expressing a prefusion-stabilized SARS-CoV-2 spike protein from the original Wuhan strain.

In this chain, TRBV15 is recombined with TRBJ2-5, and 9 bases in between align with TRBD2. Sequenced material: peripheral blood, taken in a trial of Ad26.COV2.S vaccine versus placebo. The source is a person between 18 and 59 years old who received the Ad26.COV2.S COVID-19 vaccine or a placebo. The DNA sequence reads TGTGCCACCAGCAGAACAGGGATTGCCGGAACTAGCGGGGAGACCCAGTACTTC. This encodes CATSRTGIAGTSGETQYF.